The clone carrying this T cell receptor beta chain has only one observation. Its target is not known. 60 Vbeta and 13 Jbeta primers were used in PCR. The repertoire was sequenced with immunoSEQ multiplex PCR; TCRdb's copy has only in-frame clones and lacks some. The sample contains about 150,000 clones, roughly 83% of which appear only once. The data are from a study of cytomegalovirus exposure and HLA in healthy donors. The study, taken as a whole, reports: Listed as cytomegalovirus-associated were 150 or so TCR beta chains. TCR association rates varied by HLA locus in a later analysis, with DRB1 highest and HLA-C lowest.

The J segment lost 4 bases and the V segment lost 4 bases, leaving 4 bases of the junction unmatched. Germline V gene lookup returns CDR1 SGDLS and CDR2 YYNGEE. This CDR3 contains 14 residues. The sample was PBMCs. This clonotype originated in a man younger than 40 in good health and CMV-seropositive. The V call is TRBV9, the J call TRBJ2-3; TRBD1 agrees at 9 bases. The CDR3 sequence: CASSLRQGADTQYF. For the CDR3, the DNA is TGTGCCAGCAGCTTAAGACAGGGGGCAGATACGCAGTATTTT.